What follows are 18 T cell receptor beta chains derived from one specimen sequenced in a study of blood T cell repertoires in COVID-19 (dated by TCRdb to the early 2020s). Libraries were prepared through the immunoSEQ multiplex PCR assay. TCRdb holds this immuneACCESS table with in-frame rearrangements only. Some clones are missing; in checked studies, unresolved V genes explain under half, and the rest has no known cause. Recorded for this sample are 130,000 to 150,000 clones; approximately 87% of them occurred a single time. Clones ranked in the top ten supply about 10% of the sample. Specimen: PBMCs or T cells enriched from blood (not recorded which). Receptors originate from a man between 60 and 75 years old who had recovered from COVID-19.

The chain recombines TRBV13 with TRBJ2-7, with 10 bases aligning to TRBD2. Trimming cost V 3 bases and J 5 bases; bases outside gene matches: 4. Germline CDR1 PRHDT, CDR2 FYEKMQ (reference sequence). The CDR3 extends over 14 amino acids. CDR3 in DNA: TGTGCCAGCAGCTTCACTAGCGGGACTGACGAGCAGTACTTC. The encoded protein is CASSFTSGTDEQYF.

The genes are TRBV12-3 or TRBV12-4 and TRBJ2-5; D perhaps matches TRBD1 (5 bases). CDR3 length: 11 amino acids. V lost 5 bases and J lost 7, with 8 bases in between. This chain's CDR3 is CASSSTGTQYF. For the CDR3, the DNA is TGTGCCAGCAGTAGCACAGGGACCCAGTACTTC.

CDR3 bases: TGTGCCAGCAGCGTAGCTTGGCTAGACGCAGATACGCAGTATTTT. Its protein product is CASSVAWLDADTQYF. This chain connects TRBV9 to TRBJ2-3; D is unclear. CDR3 size: 15 residues. Germline V gene data show CDR1 as SGDLS and CDR2 as YYNGEE. V lost 0 bases to trimming and J lost 4 bases, with 12 bases between them.

The chain has TRBV5-1 and TRBJ2-5; TRBD1 might be the D (6 bases). The CDR3 loop spans 13 amino acids. Deletions cut 0 bases from V and 3 bases from J, with 6 bases between. CDR1 is SGHRS, CDR2 YFSETQ, per germline. The CDR3 DNA sequence: TGCGCCAGCAGCTTGGGACAGGAAGAGACCCAGTACTTC. Amino acid sequence: CASSLGQEETQYF.

This chain links TRBV5-8 with TRBJ2-5, with unresolved D. Looked up from germline, CDR1 is SGHTS and CDR2 is YDEGEE. With 4 bases removed from V and 4 bases from J, the gap between germline ends came to 17 bases. The CDR3 is 15 residues long. Here the CDR3 reads CASSPGKVDRETQYF. CDR3 sequence (DNA): TGTGCCAGCAGCCCAGGCAAAGTTGATCGAGAGACCCAGTACTTC.

The chain links TRBV2 to TRBJ1-5; 8 bases agree with TRBD1. V lost 6 bases, J lost 4 bases, and 5 bases stayed unmatched. The germline V gene has CDR1 SNHLY and CDR2 FYNNEI. CDR3 length: 14 residues. The CDR3 protein is CASRAGGGNQPQHF. DNA for the CDR3: TGTGCCAGCAGGGCAGGGGGCGGTAATCAGCCCCAGCATTTT.

V is TRBV3-1 (or the pseudogene TRBV3-2) and J is TRBJ2-5, with a weak D call TRBD2 (6 bases). Germline V gene data show CDR1 as LGHDT and CDR2 as YNNKEL (reference sequence). This CDR3 has 16 amino acids. Trimming removed 1 base at V and 4 bases at J, with 16 bases between. The CDR3: CASSQGRLAMRETQYF. The DNA of the CDR3 is TGTGCCAGCAGCCAAGGGCGTCTAGCGATGAGAGAGACCCAGTACTTC.

CDR3 coding DNA: TGTGCCATCCAGGGGGGAGTAGCCCCCAATGAGCAGTTCTTC. Its translation: CAIQGGVAPNEQFF. This chain connects TRBV6-5 to TRBJ2-1; possibly TRBD1 for D (7 bases). From germline, CDR1 is MNHEY and CDR2 SVGAGI. Between the trimmed V and J ends, which lost 10 bases and 6 bases, there was a span of 19 bases. This CDR3 has 14 residues.

This chain links TRBV2 with TRBJ2-1; D is uncertain. V shed 5 bases and J shed 7 bases, with 24 bases lying between them. Germline V gene sequence: CDR1 SNHLY, CDR2 FYNNEI. The CDR3 is 17 amino acids. CDR3: CASSPLSPIASLNEQFF. CDR3 nucleotide sequence: TGTGCCAGCAGTCCGCTGAGTCCCATCGCGTCCTTAAATGAGCAGTTCTTC.

V and J are TRBV9 and TRBJ2-7; 7 nucleotides align to TRBD1. There are 15 residues in the CDR3. The germline V gene encodes CDR1 SGDLS and CDR2 YYNGEE. The junction had 12 bases not matched to a gene; V was cut back by 2 bases and J by 7 bases. This CDR3 is CASSVGNRGVGEQYF. CDR3 coding DNA: TGTGCCAGCAGCGTTGGTAACAGGGGCGTGGGAGAGCAGTACTTC. Full variable domain (missing parts from reference TRBV9 and TRBJ2-7): DSGVTQTPKHLITATGQRVTLRCSPRSGDLSVYWYQQSLDQGLQFLIQYYNGEERAKGNILERFSAQQFPDLHSELNLSSLELGDSALYFCASSVGNRGVGEQYFGPGTRLTVT.

The chain is built from TRBV2 and TRBJ2-7; 8 bases are shared with TRBD1. CDR3 length equals 14 residues. V lost 5 bases, J lost 0 bases, and 3 bases stayed unmatched. Germline loops: CDR1 SNHLY, CDR2 FYNNEI. The CDR3 coding sequence is TGTGCCAGCAGTAAGACAGGGGTCTCCTACGAGCAGTACTTC. Its translation is CASSKTGVSYEQYF.

The gene calls are TRBV7-9 and TRBJ2-7; D gene uncertain. The CDR3 has 15 amino acids. From germline, CDR1 is SEHNR and CDR2 FQNEAQ (reference sequence). V lost 7 bases, J lost 1 base, and 17 bases lay in between. CDR3 region: CASTILGARSYEQYF. CDR3 nucleotides: TGTGCCAGCACAATTCTAGGCGCGAGATCCTACGAGCAGTACTTC.

The chain employs TRBV27 and TRBJ2-5, with 7 bases aligning to TRBD2. The V gene end was trimmed by 7 bases and the J gene end by 3 bases; junction bases not matched to a gene: 11. Germline CDR1 and CDR2: MNHEY and SMNVEV (reference sequence). The CDR3 runs 15 residues. The CDR3: CASKRAGDSEETQYF. The CDR3, as DNA: TGTGCCAGCAAGCGGGCGGGAGACTCAGAAGAGACCCAGTACTTC.

The rearrangement joins TRBV15 to TRBJ2-5; D not certain. The CDR3 is 12 residues long. Germline CDR1 and CDR2: LNHNV and YYDKDF (reference sequence). The V gene lost 6 bases and the J gene lost 4 bases, with 9 bases spanning the gap. This chain's CDR3 is CATRLRGETQYF. CDR3 DNA sequence: TGTGCCACCAGGCTAAGAGGAGAGACCCAGTACTTC.

This clone was seen a few times. The V and J genes are TRBV28 and TRBJ1-1, with TRBD1 matching over 9 bases. This CDR3 has 13 residues. V dropped 9 bases and J dropped 6; count of bases not matched to a gene: 8. Per germline, CDR1 MDHEN and CDR2 SYDVKM. The CDR3 loop is CASGPGQGSEAFF. In nucleotides, the CDR3 is TGTGCCAGTGGACCGGGACAGGGATCTGAAGCTTTCTTT.

The chain uses TRBV6-5 and TRBJ2-3; the match to TRBD2 covers 11 bases. The CDR3 is 15 residues long. V lost 10 bases and J lost 3; bases outside the gene matches: 9. Germline lookup yields CDR1 MNHEY and CDR2 SVGAGI. CDR3 region: CATFSGRAGTDTQYF. In DNA form, the CDR3 reads TGTGCCACCTTTAGCGGGAGGGCCGGAACAGATACGCAGTATTTT.

This sequence joins TRBV11-2 and TRBJ2-7; maybe TRBD1 (6 bases). The V and J ends lost 5 bases and 6 bases respectively, with 17 bases between them. Per germline, CDR1 SGHAT and CDR2 FQNNGV. The CDR3 covers 14 residues. The CDR3 region is CASSILTGTGEQYF. The CDR3 DNA sequence: TGTGCCAGCAGCATATTAACAGGGACGGGCGAGCAGTACTTC.

This chain links TRBV28 with TRBJ1-1; 10 bases map to TRBD1. Germline lookup yields CDR1 MDHEN and CDR2 SYDVKM. The V and J ends lost 6 bases and 12 bases, in that order; junction bases with no gene match: 10. CDR3 length equals 13 residues. CDR3 coding DNA: TGTGCCAGCAGCGCACCGGGACAGGGGACACCTTTCTTT. Translating gives CASSAPGQGTPFF. The full variable domain, its missing parts supplied by reference TRBV28 and TRBJ1-1, is DVKVTQSSRYLVKRTGEKVFLECVQDMDHENMFWYRQDPGLGLRLIYFSYDVKMKEKGDIPEGYSVSREKKERFSLILESASTNQTSMYLCASSAPGQGTPFFGQGTRLTVV.